Listed here are 27 T cell receptor beta chains from one sample, sequenced in a study of blood T cells in healthy people across ages. Combining a sample-barcoded 5' primer with a J-beta primer mix, a second PCR ran for about 6 to 12 cycles. TCRdb processed the 5' RACE reads anew with MiXCR; each CDR3 protein has one entry. Among approximately 1.5 million distinct CDR3 sequences listed, approximately 43% were seen once. The sample comprised blood. The receptors originated from a woman under 30 in good health.

Here the CDR3 DNA reads TGTGCCAGCAGCTTCGGGGATGGCCAGGGAGGCTATGGCTACACCTTC. This encodes CASSFGDGQGGYGYTF. This chain uses TRBV7-3 with TRBJ1-2; D is possibly TRBD1 (5 bases). Per the germline V gene, CDR1 is SGHTA and CDR2 is FQGTGA. The CDR3 runs to 16 residues. V was trimmed by 3 bases and J by 4 bases, leaving 18 bases between them.

The gene calls are TRBV20-1 and TRBJ2-7; no definite D call. The CDR3 spans 14 residues. Trimming left V 1 base short and J 2 bases short, with 12 bases between. Germline V lookup: CDR1 DFQATT, CDR2 SNEGSKA (reference sequence). CDR3 amino acids: CSARARTSTYEQYF. The CDR3 region has the DNA TGCAGTGCTAGAGCCAGGACGTCTACCTACGAGCAGTACTTC.

This clonotype was observed a handful of times. The V and J genes are TRBV4-1 and TRBJ1-1; a weak D match, TRBD1 (5 bases). CDR1 and CDR2 from the germline V gene are MGHRA and YSYEKL. The CDR3 is 16 residues long. V was cut by 2 bases and J by 0 bases, with 13 bases left in between. CDR3: CASSQHRLGVNTEAFF. The CDR3, as DNA: TGCGCCAGCAGCCAACACAGGCTCGGGGTGAACACTGAAGCTTTCTTT.

This chain connects TRBV10-1 to TRBJ2-1, with TRBD2 identical over 9 bases. Germline CDR1 WNHNN, CDR2 SYGVQD (reference sequence). V shed 6 bases and J 1 base; nucleotides not matched to a gene: 16. The CDR3 spans 19 residues. As DNA, the CDR3 is TGCGCCAGCAGAGGCTTAGCGGGGGATAATGCAAATTCCTACAATGAGCAGTTCTTC. This encodes CASRGLAGDNANSYNEQFF.

The genes are TRBV27 and TRBJ1-5, with D maybe TRBD1 (6 bases). The V gene's germline CDR1 is MNHEY and CDR2 SMNVEV (reference sequence). V lost 4 bases and J lost 6, with 16 bases in between. CDR3 size: 15 residues. CDR3 DNA sequence: TGTGCCAGCAGTTCCAGGGGAGCCGCGCGTCAGCCCCAGCATTTT. Translating gives CASSSRGAARQPQHF.

The genes are TRBV5-1 and TRBJ2-6; the match to TRBD1 covers 8 bases. The CDR3 runs to 16 residues. Germline trimming cut 2 bases from V and 2 bases from J; bases unmatched to any gene: 3. CDR1 SGHRS and CDR2 YFSETQ come from the germline V gene. Written as DNA, the CDR3 is TGCGCCAGCAGCTTCCTGGGACAGGCTGGGGCCAACGTCCTGACTTTC. This codes for CASSFLGQAGANVLTF.

This clonotype was picked up a small number of times. CDR3 in DNA: TGTGCCAGCAGTTATCACGGGAATTCGAACACTGAAGCTTTCTTT. This gives the protein CASSYHGNSNTEAFF. The chain has TRBV6-5 and TRBJ1-1; D ambiguous. Trimming cost V 3 bases and J 1 base, with 12 bases left between them. CDR1 MNHEY and CDR2 SVGAGI come from the germline V gene. This CDR3 comprises 15 residues.

For this clonotype: A read error is possible here, since a much larger clone lies one base away. This chain links TRBV9 with TRBJ2-5; 7 nucleotides align to TRBD1. This CDR3 comprises 14 residues. Germline V CDR1 and CDR2: SGDLS, YYNGEE. The CDR3 is CASSPRQGGETRYF. In nucleotides, the CDR3 is TGTGCCAGCAGCCCACGACAGGGCGGCGAGACCCGGTACTTC.

With respect to this clonotype: Its ends do not fully match the called genes, so a read error is possible. The gene calls are TRBV24-1 and TRBJ2-5; TRBD1 might be the D (5 bases). In germline, CDR1 is KGHDR, CDR2 SFDVKD. The CDR3 totals 16 residues. The CDR3 loop is CASSESGRKAGETQYF. The CDR3 DNA sequence: TGTGCCAGCAGTGAATCAGGGCGCAAGGCTGGAGAGACCCAGTACTTC.

Details on this clonotype: A junction boundary mismatches the germline segment, possibly from a read error. The chain couples TRBV7-7 to TRBJ2-5; D gene uncertain. The CDR3 is 15 residues long. CDR1 and CDR2 from the germline V gene are SSHAT and FNYEAQ (reference sequence). The CDR3 nucleotides read TGTGCTAGCAGCTTCGGACCCCTGGGGTCAGAGACCCAGTACTTC. Protein: CASSFGPLGSETQYF.

The rearrangement uses TRBV28 and TRBJ2-1; D unclear. CDR1 and CDR2 (germline): MDHEN, SYDVKM. The CDR3 has 11 residues. Trimming cost V 6 bases and J 13 bases, with 13 bases left between them. The CDR3 DNA reads TGTGCCAGCAGCCACCCCCCTCTTCAGTTCTTC. Translating it yields CASSHPPLQFF.

V and J are TRBV9 and TRBJ2-3; TRBD2 matches at 9 bases. The CDR3 covers 15 residues. Germline assignment: CDR1 SGDLS and CDR2 YYNGEE. Trimming cost V 3 bases and J 0 bases; bases outside gene matches: 2. CDR3 sequence (DNA): TGTGCCAGCAGCGACGGGACTAGCAGCACAGATACGCAGTATTTT. This sequence encodes CASSDGTSSTDTQYF.

The chain employs TRBV5-1 and TRBJ1-1, with D hard to call. The V end was cut by 8 bases, the J end by 0 bases, with 14 bases between. Germline-derived CDR1 and CDR2 are SGHRS and YFSETQ. The CDR3 extends over 14 amino acids. The chain's CDR3 is CASSADGLNTEAFF. DNA of the CDR3: TGCGCCAGTTCGGCGGACGGTTTGAACACTGAAGCTTTCTTT.

CDR3 amino acids: CASSPGRGYTGANVLTF. CDR3 DNA sequence: TGTGCCAGCAGCCCCGGACGGGGTTATACTGGGGCCAACGTCCTGACTTTC. The rearrangement joins TRBV6-6 to TRBJ2-6; D is possibly TRBD2 (5 bases). V was clipped by 6 bases and J by 2 bases, with 17 bases between them. The CDR3 consists of 17 residues. The germline V gene encodes CDR1 MNHNY and CDR2 SVGAGI (reference sequence).

V usage is TRBV6-2 or TRBV6-3 and J usage is TRBJ2-7; 12 bases are a match to TRBD1. The V gene's germline CDR1 is MNHEY and CDR2 SVGEGT. V trimming: 6 bases; J trimming: 4 bases; junction bases outside the gene matches: 10. The CDR3 is made up of 16 amino acids. CDR3 amino acids: CASSNPGQGASYEQYF. Written as DNA, the CDR3 is TGTGCCAGCAGCAACCCGGGACAGGGGGCAAGTTACGAGCAGTACTTC.

This sequence joins TRBV19 and TRBJ1-1, with D hard to call. Deletions cut 7 bases from V and 2 bases from J, with 14 bases between. Germline-derived CDR1 and CDR2 are LNHDA and SQIVND (reference sequence). The CDR3 length is 14 residues. CDR3 DNA sequence: TGTGCCAGTACCCTCCCGCGGGGTAACACTGAAGCTTTCTTT. Translated: CASTLPRGNTEAFF. Complete variable domain (other parts from reference TRBV19 and TRBJ1-1): DGGITQSPKYLFRKEGQNVTLSCEQNLNHDAMYWYRQDPGQGLRLIYYSQIVNDFQKGDIAEGYSVSREKKESFPLTVTSAQKNPTAFYLCASTLPRGNTEAFFGQGTRLTVV.

The CDR3 loop is CASSLDPGTRGEQFF. Here the CDR3 DNA reads TGTGCCAGCAGCTTGGATCCCGGGACCAGGGGTGAGCAGTTCTTC. The chain recombines TRBV5-5 with TRBJ2-1, with D perhaps TRBD1 (6 bases). CDR3 length: 15 residues. CDR1 and CDR2 from the germline V gene are SGHKS and YYEKEE (reference sequence). Trimming cost V 0 bases and J 9 bases, with 16 bases left between them.

There are a few counts of this clonotype. V gene TRBV7-2 combines with J gene TRBJ2-3; TRBD1 agrees at 7 bases. CDR3 size: 15 residues. Germline V gene data show CDR1 as SGHTA and CDR2 as FQGNSA. Trimming took 4 bases from V and 3 from J; bases not matched to a gene: 7. The chain's CDR3 is CASSSRQGPTDTQYF. The CDR3, as DNA: TGTGCCAGCAGCTCCAGACAGGGTCCGACAGATACGCAGTATTTT.

CDR3 in amino acids: CATSDLSSGYEQFF. For the CDR3, the DNA is TGTGCCACCAGTGATTTGTCTAGCGGGTACGAGCAGTTCTTC. The chain is built from TRBV24-1 and TRBJ2-1, with 8 bases that match TRBD2. The CDR3 covers 14 residues. J was trimmed by 10 bases and V by 0 bases; bases with no gene match: 4. In germline, CDR1 is KGHDR, CDR2 SFDVKD.

The V gene is TRBV15, the J gene TRBJ1-1; TRBD1 agrees at 8 bases. The germline gives CDR1 LNHNV, CDR2 YYDKDF (reference sequence). Losses at the gene ends were 3 bases for V and 11 bases for J; bases not matched to a gene: 8. The length of the CDR3 is 13 residues. The CDR3 sequence: CATSSTTWDRAFF. CDR3 in DNA: TGTGCCACCAGCAGTACTACGTGGGACAGGGCTTTCTTT.

This clonotype turned up a few times. V usage is TRBV30 and J usage is TRBJ2-5, with 8 bases aligning to TRBD2. Unmatched junction bases numbered 5, after V lost 0 bases and J lost 5 bases. Germline CDR1 reads GTSNPN; CDR2 reads SVGIG (reference sequence). This CDR3 is 14 amino acids long. The CDR3 here is CAWSVLAVGETQYF. The CDR3, as DNA: TGTGCCTGGAGTGTACTAGCGGTGGGGGAGACCCAGTACTTC.

The V and J genes are TRBV18 and TRBJ2-1; 7 bases agree with TRBD1. The CDR3 sequence is 13 residues long. Trimming at V came to 10 bases and at J to 2 bases, leaving 5 bases not matched to a gene. Germline CDR1 KGHSH, CDR2 LQKENI. The CDR3 spells CATDRDAYNEQFF. The CDR3 nucleotides are TGTGCCACCGACAGGGACGCCTACAATGAGCAGTTCTTC.

With respect to this clonotype: An end of the junction differs from the germline gene, which may be a read error. This sequence joins TRBV7-9 and TRBJ2-5, with D maybe TRBD1 (5 bases). The J call may not be correct, given that the DNA end is closer to TRBJ2-7. CDR3 size: 13 residues. Germline values: CDR1 SEHNR, CDR2 FQNEAQ (reference sequence). For the CDR3, the DNA is TGTGCCAGCAGCGGAGACAGCTCCTGCGAGCAGTACTTC. Translating gives CASSGDSSCEQYF.

Regarding this clonotype: A much larger clone lies one base from this, so it may be a read error. The genes are TRBV29-1 and TRBJ2-3, with 7 bases fitting TRBD1. The CDR3 runs 12 residues. Germline assignment: CDR1 SQVTM and CDR2 ANQGSEA. After removal of 5 bases from V and 4 bases from J, the junction contained 3 bases not matched to a gene. In nucleotides, the CDR3 is TGCAGCGTTCGGACAGGCCCAGATACGCAGTATTTT. It specifies CSVRTGPDTQYF.

V usage is TRBV28 and J usage is TRBJ2-1, with 9 positions matching TRBD2. V lost 3 bases, J lost 4 bases, and 4 bases stayed unmatched. Germline V gene data show CDR1 as MDHEN and CDR2 as SYDVKM. This CDR3 region has 15 residues. Here the CDR3 reads CASSFSSGNYNEQFF. The CDR3 DNA follows: TGTGCCAGCAGTTTCTCTAGCGGGAATTACAATGAGCAGTTCTTC.

As regards this clonotype: Germline and junction disagree at one end, which may indicate a read error. The rearrangement uses TRBV20-1 and TRBJ2-7; D not resolved. CDR1 and CDR2 (germline): DFQATT, SNEGSKA (reference sequence). The CDR3 runs 12 residues. As DNA, the CDR3 is TGCAGGGCTAGTTACGGCTCCTACGAGCAGTACTTC. Residues: CRASYGSYEQYF.

This clonotype was found many times. This sequence joins TRBV20-1 and TRBJ2-7; D ambiguous. V was shortened by 0 bases and J by 1 base, with 4 bases between the two germline ends. The CDR3 is 12 residues long. CDR1 and CDR2 (germline): DFQATT, SNEGSKA (reference sequence). The CDR3 DNA follows: TGCAGTGCTAGAGATTGGTCCTACGAGCAGTACTTC. Translation: CSARDWSYEQYF.